This TCR beta chain was found in a study of Ad26.COV2.S vaccination and SARS-CoV-2 variants (dated by TCRdb to about 2021). Study-level background: Donors in the vaccine arm were drawn from COV1001, a multicentre, randomized, double-blind, placebo-controlled phase I-IIa trial testing Ad26.COV2.S in healthy adults. Ad26.COV2.S was administered intramuscularly at a dose of 5x10^10 or 1x10^11 viral particles, either as one shot or as two shots given 56 days apart. TCRbeta repertoire sequencing was used to assess the specificity and breadth of SARS-CoV-2-reactive T cell receptors after Ad26.COV2.S vaccination. The TCR-sequenced set comprised about 32 samples: some 19 Ad26.COV2.S vaccine recipients, 5 placebo recipients and 8 SARS-CoV-2 convalescent individuals. Participants in the trial were split at random into five groups of five each, receiving low-dose or high-dose Ad26.COV2.S once or twice, or else placebo on both occasions. Blinding of investigators to trial group allocation was maintained during experiments and outcome assessment. Overall results and qualifications from the work: Compared with placebo recipients, Ad26.COV2.S recipients showed higher spike-specific TCR breadth (P = 0.0014). Substantial breadth of spike-specific CD8+ and CD4+ T cell responses was reported after vaccination. The authors noted that the TCR breadth and depth analyses may have underestimated total T cell responses. The study lacked the statistical power to compare responses across vaccine doses or regimens. Non-spike TCR breadth was comparable between vaccine and placebo recipients, consistent with the vaccine containing only spike.

The immunoSEQ Assay was the method used to sequence TCRbeta CDR3 regions. After extraction, genomic DNA underwent amplification by bias-controlled multiplex PCR, followed by high-throughput sequencing. The paper's data handling went like this. Collapsing and filtering of sequences were performed to quantify the absolute abundance of each unique TCRbeta CDR3 region. T cell fraction was estimated by normalization of TCRbeta template counts to usable DNA, with usable DNA being measured through amplification of reference genes present in all nucleated cells. Repertoire TCRs were annotated as SARS-CoV-2-specific by exact matching of V gene, CDR3 amino acid sequence and J gene to a known reactive TCR set. The reference SARS-CoV-2 TCR set came from MIRA and was filtered for enrichment in COVID-19-positive ImmuneCODE repertoires, removing public or cross-reactive TCRs. Drawing on the MIRA antigens, annotated TCRs were analysed further at the level of specific ORF or position within ORF. Depth was the summed frequency of annotated unique rearrangements, while breadth was defined as annotated unique rearrangements over total unique productive rearrangements. Group comparisons of TCR breadth used two-sided Wilcoxon rank-sum tests. TCRdb re-hosts the immuneACCESS table, in-frame sequences only. Its copies lack some clones; in the studies checked, an unresolved V gene accounts for under half of them, and the cause for the rest is not known. V, J and clone size are taken as reported in that table, and D and trimming were inferred from the DNA itself. This sample has approximately 450,000 clones in its table, and approximately 92% of those were observed once. The ten largest clones add up to 12% of the sample.

The treatment or condition label on this specimen signifies: some 20 received Ad26.COV2.S at low or high dose, single or two shots; roughly five received placebo; per-sample allocation not given. Repertoires of vaccine and placebo recipients were sequenced from samples taken on day 63 after the first injection. Between 29 July and 7 August 2020, Cohort 1b enrolled fewer than 30 adults aged 18-55 years at one site in Boston, USA. Ad26.COV2.S was a replication-incompetent adenovirus type 26 vector expressing a prefusion-stabilized SARS-CoV-2 spike protein from the original Wuhan strain. Remarks on this clone: It lacks a known antigen. The input lacks base qualities; no much larger clone sits a single base away.

Spanning cysteine to phenylalanine, the CDR3 consists of 15 amino acids. The read is trimmed to its CDR3 DNA, 45 bases read in frame from base 1. Trimming takes 4 bases off V and 2 bases off J; junction bases not matched to a gene: 7. CDR1 SQVTM and CDR2 ANQGSEA are derived from the germline V gene. This TCR was recovered from a person between 18 and 65 years old who received the Ad26.COV2.S COVID-19 vaccine or a placebo. Sequenced material: peripheral blood, taken in a trial of Ad26.COV2.S vaccine versus placebo. This receptor chain uses TRBV29-1 and TRBJ1-5; 8 nucleotides in the junction match TRBD1. Here the CDR3 is given as CSVAQGVGGNQPQHF. Read as DNA, the sequence is TGCAGCGTTGCACAGGGGGTTGGTGGCAATCAGCCCCAGCATTTT.